These 9 T cell receptor beta chains share one sample of origin, sequenced in a study of T cells in Graves' hyperthyroidism and ophthalmopathy. TCR beta CDR3 regions were amplified from RNA. A first-round RT-PCR of the TCR CDR3 used the HTBI primer set. From the multiplex PCR reads, TCRdb called clonotypes with MiXCR, one entry per CDR3 protein. In the table there are hundreds of thousands of distinct CDR3 sequences, less than 20% of which are singletons. Input material: blood. The receptors were gathered from a middle-aged man with Graves' ophthalmopathy.

The CDR3, as DNA: TGTGCCAGCAGTTACTCGTGGGCGAAGACCCAGTACTTC. Translated, it gives CASSYSWAKTQYF. V usage is TRBV6-5 and J usage is TRBJ2-5; D call uncertain. The germline gives CDR1 MNHEY, CDR2 SVGAGI. The V gene lost 0 bases and the J gene lost 6 bases, with 8 bases spanning the gap. The CDR3 is 13 residues long.

The V gene is TRBV6-2 or TRBV6-3, the J gene TRBJ1-1; D gene ambiguous. V lost 0 bases and J 1 base, leaving 9 bases between the germline ends. CDR3 length: 15 residues. Germline CDR1 MNHEY, CDR2 SVGEGT. The CDR3 protein is CASSYSREGNTEAFF. In DNA form, the CDR3 reads TGTGCCAGCAGTTACTCCCGGGAGGGGAACACTGAAGCTTTCTTT.

This clonotype showed up many times. V usage is TRBV20-1 and J usage is TRBJ2-7, with 7 nucleotides matching TRBD2. There are 15 residues in the CDR3. Germline V gene sequence: CDR1 DFQATT, CDR2 SNEGSKA (reference sequence). The V and J ends lost 6 bases and 1 base, in that order; junction bases with no gene match: 12. The CDR3 bases are TGCAGTGCCCTGAACGCGGGGGATCCTTCCTACGAGCAGTACTTC. This encodes CSALNAGDPSYEQYF.

J is TRBJ2-2 and V is TRBV29-1, with D possibly being TRBD2 (5 bases). The V end was cut by 4 bases, the J end by 1 base, with 7 bases between. This CDR3 has 13 residues. Germline V gives CDR1 SQVTM, CDR2 ANQGSEA. CDR3 protein: CSVGTLNTGELFF. CDR3 coding DNA: TGCAGCGTTGGGACTTTGAACACCGGGGAGCTGTTTTTT.

In its sample, this clonotype was seen a few times. V is TRBV6-1 and J is TRBJ2-3; 11 bases agree with TRBD2. The CDR3 loop spans 15 amino acids. Unmatched junction bases numbered 6, after V lost 5 bases and J lost 5 bases. Germline CDR1 is MNHNS and CDR2 is SASEGT. The CDR3 sequence: CASSSGLAGKDTQYF. In DNA, the CDR3 is TGTGCCAGCAGTTCCGGACTAGCGGGTAAAGATACGCAGTATTTT.

This clonotype was observed many times. The chain has TRBV5-1 and TRBJ2-7, with TRBD1 matching 8 bases. With V trimmed by 4 bases and J by 1 base, 7 bases remained unmatched. The CDR3 contains 15 residues. In germline, CDR1 is SGHRS, CDR2 YFSETQ. This chain's CDR3 is CASSAWTGKSYEQYF. The CDR3 DNA reads TGCGCCAGCAGCGCGTGGACAGGGAAATCCTACGAGCAGTACTTC.

This clonotype was counted only a few times. The chain joins TRBV30 to TRBJ2-7, with D possibly called TRBD1 or TRBD2 (5 bases each). The CDR3 runs 12 residues. Trimming removed 1 base at V and 4 bases at J, with 8 bases between. Per the germline V gene, CDR1 is GTSNPN and CDR2 is SVGIG (reference sequence). The DNA of the CDR3 is TGTGCCTGGAGTGGAGGGGCTTACGAGCAGTACTTC. The encoded protein is CAWSGGAYEQYF. Full variable domain (remainder filled in from reference TRBV30 and TRBJ2-7): SQTIHQWPATLVQPVGSPLSLECTVEGTSNPNLYWYRQAAGRGLQLLFYSVGIGQISSEVPQNLSASRPQDRQFILSSKKLLLSDSGFYLCAWSGGAYEQYFGPGTRLTVT.

This clonotype has a count of ten or more. The V call is TRBV10-3, the J call TRBJ2-7, with D tentatively TRBD1 or TRBD2 (6 bases each). V was pared by 2 bases and J by 4 bases, with 12 bases between. CDR3 size: 14 residues. Germline V lookup: CDR1 ENHRY, CDR2 SYGVKD. Written as DNA, the CDR3 is TGTGCCATCAGTGAGATGGGGGCGGGATACGAGCAGTACTTC. Amino acids: CAISEMGAGYEQYF.

This clonotype was seen many times. The rearrangement links TRBV27 to TRBJ2-3; 10 positions match TRBD2. V dropped 6 bases and J dropped 2; count of bases not matched to a gene: 14. The CDR3 has 18 residues. Germline V CDR1 and CDR2: MNHEY, SMNVEV (reference sequence). CDR3: CASSRSVRTSGYTDTQYF. The CDR3, as DNA: TGTGCCAGCAGCCGAAGCGTTCGGACTAGCGGTTACACAGATACGCAGTATTTT.